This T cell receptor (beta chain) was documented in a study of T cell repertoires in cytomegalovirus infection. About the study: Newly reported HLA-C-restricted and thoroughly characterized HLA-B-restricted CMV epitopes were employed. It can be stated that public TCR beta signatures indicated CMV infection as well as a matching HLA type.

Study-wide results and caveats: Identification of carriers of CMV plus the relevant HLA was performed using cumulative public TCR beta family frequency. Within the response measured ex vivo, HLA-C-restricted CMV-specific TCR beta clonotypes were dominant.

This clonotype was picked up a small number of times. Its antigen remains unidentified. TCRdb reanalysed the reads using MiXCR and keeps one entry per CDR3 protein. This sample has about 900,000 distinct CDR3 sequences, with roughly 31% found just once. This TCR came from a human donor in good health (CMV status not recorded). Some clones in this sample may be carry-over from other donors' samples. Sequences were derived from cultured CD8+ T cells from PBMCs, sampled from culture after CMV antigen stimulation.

CDR3 loop: CASSYPGQVSRYTF. As DNA, the CDR3 is TGTGCCAGCAGTTACCCTGGACAGGTCTCGAGATACACCTTC. The chain uses TRBV6-6 and TRBJ1-2, with TRBD1 matching 7 bases. The germline CDR1 and CDR2 sequences are MNHNY and SVGAGI (reference sequence). V shed 2 bases, J shed 11 bases, and the junction held 11 bases outside the gene matches. The length of the CDR3 is 14 residues.